A single T cell receptor (beta chain) is shown here with its context. The antigen remains undetermined. The sample originates from a study of CXCR4 blockade with PD-1 therapy in pancreatic cancer. TCRdb's table, derived via immunoSEQ multiplex PCR, lists solely in-frame clones and lacks some. The repertoire has 1,700 or so clones, around 39% of them found once; the top ten carry 11% to 15%. Study-level points and caveats: Convergent selection by common tumor antigens was suggested by nucleotide rearrangement counts. Tumor clonality averaged around 0.14 versus 0.052 in healthy blood, not predicting survival. Only TCRbeta chains were sequenced here.

No neoadjuvant therapy was given before resection to the patients supplying these archived tumor blocks. The CDR3 consists of 15 residues. Germline CDR1 SQVTM, CDR2 ANQGSEA. The V end was cut by 6 bases, the J end by 5 bases, with 22 bases between. The chain carries TRBV29-1 and TRBJ2-5, with D perhaps TRBD2 (5 bases). Sequenced: tumor tissue. This receptor was identified in a human donor with pancreatic ductal adenocarcinoma. The CDR3 loop is CSVYPTPRRGETQYF. The CDR3 DNA reads TGCAGCGTCTATCCCACACCCAGGCGCGGGGAGACCCAGTACTTC.